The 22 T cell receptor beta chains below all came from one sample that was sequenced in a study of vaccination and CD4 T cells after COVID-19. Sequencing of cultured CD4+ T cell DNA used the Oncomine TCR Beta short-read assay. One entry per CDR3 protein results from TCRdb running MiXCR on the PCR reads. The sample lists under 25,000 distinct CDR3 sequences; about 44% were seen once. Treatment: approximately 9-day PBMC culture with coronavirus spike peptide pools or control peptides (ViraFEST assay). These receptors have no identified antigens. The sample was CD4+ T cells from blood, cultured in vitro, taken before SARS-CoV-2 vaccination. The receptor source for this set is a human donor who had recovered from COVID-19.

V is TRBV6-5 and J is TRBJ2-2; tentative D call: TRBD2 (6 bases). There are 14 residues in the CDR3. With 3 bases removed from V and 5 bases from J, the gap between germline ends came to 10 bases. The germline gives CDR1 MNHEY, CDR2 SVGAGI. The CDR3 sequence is CASSYPAGTGELFF. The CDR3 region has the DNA TGTGCCAGCAGTTATCCAGCGGGTACCGGGGAGCTGTTTTTT.

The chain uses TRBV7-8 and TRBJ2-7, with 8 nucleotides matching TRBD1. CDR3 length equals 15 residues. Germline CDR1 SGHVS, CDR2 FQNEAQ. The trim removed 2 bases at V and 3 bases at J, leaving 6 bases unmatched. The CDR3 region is CASSLRQGPHYEQYF. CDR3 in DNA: TGTGCCAGCAGCTTACGACAGGGGCCTCACTACGAGCAGTACTTC.

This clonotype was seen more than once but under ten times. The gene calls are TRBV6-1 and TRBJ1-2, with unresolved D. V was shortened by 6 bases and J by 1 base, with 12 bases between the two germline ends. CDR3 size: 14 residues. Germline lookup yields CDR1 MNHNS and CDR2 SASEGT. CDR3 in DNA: TGTGCCAGCAGCCCTCAGGACTTTAACTATGGCTACACCTTC. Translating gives CASSPQDFNYGYTF.

The CDR3 sequence is CASSLLAGGYEQYF. The CDR3 DNA reads as TGTGCCAGCAGTCTACTAGCGGGGGGCTACGAGCAGTACTTC. V usage is TRBV27 and J usage is TRBJ2-7, with 12 bases aligning to TRBD2. In germline, CDR1 is MNHEY, CDR2 SMNVEV (reference sequence). With 5 bases clipped from V and 3 bases from J, the junction kept 2 bases outside the gene matches. The CDR3 covers 14 residues.

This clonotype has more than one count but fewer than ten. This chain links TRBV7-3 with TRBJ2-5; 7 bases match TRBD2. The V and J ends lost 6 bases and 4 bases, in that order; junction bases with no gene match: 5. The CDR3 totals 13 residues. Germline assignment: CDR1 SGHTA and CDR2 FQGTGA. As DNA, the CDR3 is TGTGCCAGCAGTAGGGGAGGGCGAGAGACCCAGTACTTC. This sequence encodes CASSRGGRETQYF.

The CDR3 reads CATSIQGKYTF. The CDR3 bases are TGTGCCACCAGCATACAGGGCAAGTACACCTTC. V is TRBV15 and J is TRBJ1-2; a possible D gene is TRBD1 (6 bases). Per the germline V gene, CDR1 is LNHNV and CDR2 is YYDKDF (reference sequence). With 4 bases removed from V and 11 bases from J, the gap between germline ends came to 11 bases. This CDR3 region has 11 residues.

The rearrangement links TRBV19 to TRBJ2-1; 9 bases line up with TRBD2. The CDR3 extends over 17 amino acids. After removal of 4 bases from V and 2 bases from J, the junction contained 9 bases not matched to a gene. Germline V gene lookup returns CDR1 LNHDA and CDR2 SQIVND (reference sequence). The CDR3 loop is CASSNTGTSTPYNEQFF. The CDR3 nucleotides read TGTGCCAGTAGTAACACCGGGACTAGCACTCCCTACAATGAGCAGTTCTTC.

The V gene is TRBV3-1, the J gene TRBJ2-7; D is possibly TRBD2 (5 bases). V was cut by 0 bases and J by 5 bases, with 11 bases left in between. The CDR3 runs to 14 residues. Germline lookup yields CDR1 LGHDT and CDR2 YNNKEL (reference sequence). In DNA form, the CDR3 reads TGTGCCAGCAGCCAAGATCGGGGTAGGAACGAGCAGTACTTC. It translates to CASSQDRGRNEQYF.

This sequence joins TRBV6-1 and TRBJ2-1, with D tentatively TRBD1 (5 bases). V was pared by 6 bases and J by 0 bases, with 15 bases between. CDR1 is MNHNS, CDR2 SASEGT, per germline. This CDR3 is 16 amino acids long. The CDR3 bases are TGTGCCAGCAGCCAAGTCAGACAGTCCTCCTACAATGAGCAGTTCTTC. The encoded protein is CASSQVRQSSYNEQFF.

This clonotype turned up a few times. CDR3 coding DNA: TGTGCCAGCAGTGCCAGCCGGGGGGGATCCGGCTACACCTTC. It is translated as CASSASRGGSGYTF. The chain joins TRBV6-4 to TRBJ1-2; TRBD1 might be the D (5 bases). Germline V gene data show CDR1 as MRHNA and CDR2 as SNTAGT. The CDR3 contains 14 residues. V shed 4 bases and J shed 8 bases, with 17 bases lying between them.

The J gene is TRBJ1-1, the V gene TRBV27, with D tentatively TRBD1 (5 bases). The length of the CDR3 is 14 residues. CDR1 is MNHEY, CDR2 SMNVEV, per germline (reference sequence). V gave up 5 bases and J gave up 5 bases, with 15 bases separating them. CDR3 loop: CASSPRQRRTEAFF. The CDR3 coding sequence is TGTGCCAGCAGTCCTAGACAGCGAAGGACTGAAGCTTTCTTT.

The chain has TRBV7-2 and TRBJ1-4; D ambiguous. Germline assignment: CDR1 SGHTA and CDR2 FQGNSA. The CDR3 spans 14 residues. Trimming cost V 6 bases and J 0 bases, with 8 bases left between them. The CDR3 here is CASRAGTTNEKLFF. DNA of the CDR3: TGTGCCAGCAGGGCCGGGACAACTAATGAAAAACTGTTTTTT.

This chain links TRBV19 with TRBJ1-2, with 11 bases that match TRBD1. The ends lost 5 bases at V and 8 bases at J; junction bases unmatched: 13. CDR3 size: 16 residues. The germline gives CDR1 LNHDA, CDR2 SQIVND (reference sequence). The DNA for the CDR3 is TGTGCCAGTAGTTCTACCGGGACAGGGGGACCAAACGGCTACACCTTC. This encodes CASSSTGTGGPNGYTF.

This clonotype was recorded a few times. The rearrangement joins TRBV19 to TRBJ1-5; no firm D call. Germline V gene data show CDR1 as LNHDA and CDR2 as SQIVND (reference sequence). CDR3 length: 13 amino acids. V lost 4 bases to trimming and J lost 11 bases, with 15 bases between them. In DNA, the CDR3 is TGTGCCAGTAGTAGCGTCCCAATGCTGGCCCAGCATTTT. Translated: CASSSVPMLAQHF. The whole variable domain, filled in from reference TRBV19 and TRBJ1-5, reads DGGITQSPKYLFRKEGQNVTLSCEQNLNHDAMYWYRQDPGQGLRLIYYSQIVNDFQKGDIAEGYSVSREKKESFPLTVTSAQKNPTAFYLCASSSVPMLAQHFGDGTRLSIL.

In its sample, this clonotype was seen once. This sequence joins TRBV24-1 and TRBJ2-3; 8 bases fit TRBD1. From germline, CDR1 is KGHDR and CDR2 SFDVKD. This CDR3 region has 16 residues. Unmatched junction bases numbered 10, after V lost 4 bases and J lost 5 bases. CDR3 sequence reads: CATSERTGSWGDTQYF. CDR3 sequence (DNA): TGTGCCACCAGTGAGAGGACAGGGTCGTGGGGAGATACGCAGTATTTT.

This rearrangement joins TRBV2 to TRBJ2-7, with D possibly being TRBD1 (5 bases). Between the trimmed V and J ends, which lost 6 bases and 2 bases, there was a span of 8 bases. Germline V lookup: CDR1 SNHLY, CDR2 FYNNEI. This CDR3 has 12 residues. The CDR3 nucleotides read TGTGCCAGCAGGGACATTCCCTACGAGCAGTACTTC. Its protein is CASRDIPYEQYF.

This CDR3 reads CASSPGEVLLQETQYF. The CDR3, as DNA: TGTGCCAGCAGTCCCGGGGAGGTACTACTCCAAGAGACCCAGTACTTC. The V call is TRBV7-6, the J call TRBJ2-5; D possibly corresponds to TRBD2 (6 bases). The CDR3 is made up of 16 amino acids. V shed 6 bases and J shed 1 base, with 18 bases lying between them. Germline CDR1 and CDR2: SGHVS and FNYEAQ.

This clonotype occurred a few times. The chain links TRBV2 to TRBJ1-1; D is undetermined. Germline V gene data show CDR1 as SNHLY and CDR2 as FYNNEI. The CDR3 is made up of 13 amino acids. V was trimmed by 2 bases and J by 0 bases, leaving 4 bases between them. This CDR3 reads CASSELMNTEAFF. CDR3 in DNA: TGTGCCAGCAGTGAACTAATGAACACTGAAGCTTTCTTT.

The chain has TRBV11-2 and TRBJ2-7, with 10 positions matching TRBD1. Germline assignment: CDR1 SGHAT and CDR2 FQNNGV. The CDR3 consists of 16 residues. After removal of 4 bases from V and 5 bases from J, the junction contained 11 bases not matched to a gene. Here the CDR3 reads CASSSLLGQGFHEQYF. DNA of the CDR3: TGTGCCAGCAGCTCTCTTTTGGGACAGGGGTTCCACGAGCAGTACTTC.

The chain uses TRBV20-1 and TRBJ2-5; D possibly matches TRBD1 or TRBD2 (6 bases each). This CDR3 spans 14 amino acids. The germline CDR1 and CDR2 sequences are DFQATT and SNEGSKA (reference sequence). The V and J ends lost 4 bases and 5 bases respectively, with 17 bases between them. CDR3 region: CSATGAEGWETQYF. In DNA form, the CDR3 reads TGCAGTGCTACAGGGGCGGAGGGATGGGAGACCCAGTACTTC.

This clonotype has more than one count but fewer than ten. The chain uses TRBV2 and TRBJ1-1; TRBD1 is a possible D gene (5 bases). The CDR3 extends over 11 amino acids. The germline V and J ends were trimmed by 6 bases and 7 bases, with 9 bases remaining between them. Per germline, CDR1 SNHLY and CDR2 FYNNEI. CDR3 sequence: CASSGGGEAFF. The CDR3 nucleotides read TGTGCCAGCAGCGGTGGGGGTGAAGCTTTCTTT.

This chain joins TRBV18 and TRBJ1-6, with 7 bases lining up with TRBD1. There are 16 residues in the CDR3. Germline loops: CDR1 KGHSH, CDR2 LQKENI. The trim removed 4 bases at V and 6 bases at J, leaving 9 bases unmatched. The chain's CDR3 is CASSLTESGGNSPLHF. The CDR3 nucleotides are TGTGCCAGCTCACTCACAGAGTCAGGGGGTAATTCACCCCTCCACTTT.